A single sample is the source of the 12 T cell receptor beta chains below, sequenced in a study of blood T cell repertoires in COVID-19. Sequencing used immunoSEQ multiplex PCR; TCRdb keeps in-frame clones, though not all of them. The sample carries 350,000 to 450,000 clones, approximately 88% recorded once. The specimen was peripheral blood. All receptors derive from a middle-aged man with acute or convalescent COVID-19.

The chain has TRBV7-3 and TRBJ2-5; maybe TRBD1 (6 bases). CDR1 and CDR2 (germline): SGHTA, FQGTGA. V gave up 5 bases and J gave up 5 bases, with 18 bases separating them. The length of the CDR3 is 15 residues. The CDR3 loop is CASSTGQFGQETQYF. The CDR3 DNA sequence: TGTGCCAGCAGCACCGGACAGTTTGGGCAGGAGACCCAGTACTTC. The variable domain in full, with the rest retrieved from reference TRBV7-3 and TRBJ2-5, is GAGVSQTPSNKVTEKGKYVELRCDPISGHTALYWYRQSLGQGPEFLIYFQGTGAADDSGLPNDRFFAVRPEGSVSTLKIQRTERGDSAVYLCASSTGQFGQETQYFGPGTRLLVL.

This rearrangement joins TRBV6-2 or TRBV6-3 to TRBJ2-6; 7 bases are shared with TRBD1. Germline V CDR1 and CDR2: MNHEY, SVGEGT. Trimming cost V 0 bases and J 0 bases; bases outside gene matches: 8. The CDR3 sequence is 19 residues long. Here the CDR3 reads CASSYSIGQAYSGANVLTF. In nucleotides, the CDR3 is TGTGCCAGCAGTTACTCGATCGGACAGGCCTACTCTGGGGCCAACGTCCTGACTTTC.

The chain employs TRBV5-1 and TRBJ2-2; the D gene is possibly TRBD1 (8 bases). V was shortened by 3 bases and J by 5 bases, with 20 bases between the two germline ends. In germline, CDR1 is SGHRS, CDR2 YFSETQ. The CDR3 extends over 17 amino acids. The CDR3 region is CASSSGQGGRGTGELFF. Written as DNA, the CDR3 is TGCGCCAGCAGCTCCGGACAGGGAGGGAGGGGGACCGGGGAGCTGTTTTTT.

The CDR3 region is CASSYKQGYYGYTF. Written as DNA, the CDR3 is TGTGCCAGCAGTTACAAACAGGGGTACTATGGCTACACCTTC. The rearrangement links TRBV6-5 to TRBJ1-2; 7 bases agree with TRBD1. V was pared by 2 bases and J by 3 bases, with 3 bases of the junction left unmatched. The CDR3 runs 14 residues. Germline CDR1 is MNHEY and CDR2 is SVGAGI.

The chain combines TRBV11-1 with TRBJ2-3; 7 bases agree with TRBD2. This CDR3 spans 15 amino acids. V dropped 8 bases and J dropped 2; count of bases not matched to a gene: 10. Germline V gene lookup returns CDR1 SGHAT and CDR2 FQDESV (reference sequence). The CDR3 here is CASVELGGVTDTQYF. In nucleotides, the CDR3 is TGTGCCAGCGTTGAATTGGGGGGGGTCACAGATACGCAGTATTTT.

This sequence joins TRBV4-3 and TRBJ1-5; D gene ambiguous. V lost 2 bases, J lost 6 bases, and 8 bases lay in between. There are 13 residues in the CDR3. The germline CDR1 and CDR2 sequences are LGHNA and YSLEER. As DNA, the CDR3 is TGCGCCAGCAGCCAATCACCAGGTCAGCCCCAGCATTTT. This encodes CASSQSPGQPQHF.

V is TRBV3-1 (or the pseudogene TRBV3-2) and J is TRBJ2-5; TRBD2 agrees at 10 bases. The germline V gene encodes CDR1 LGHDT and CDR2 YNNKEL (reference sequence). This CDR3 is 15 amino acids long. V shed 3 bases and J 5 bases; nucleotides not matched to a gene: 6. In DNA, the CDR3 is TGTGCCAGCAGCCAGGAGCGGGGGGGCCTTGAGACCCAGTACTTC. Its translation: CASSQERGGLETQYF.

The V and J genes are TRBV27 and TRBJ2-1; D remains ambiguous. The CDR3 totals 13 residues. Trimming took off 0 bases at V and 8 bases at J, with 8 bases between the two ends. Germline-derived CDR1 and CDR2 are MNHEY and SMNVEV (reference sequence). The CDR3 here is CASSLSPRDEQFF. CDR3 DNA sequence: TGTGCCAGCAGTTTATCCCCCCGCGATGAGCAGTTCTTC.

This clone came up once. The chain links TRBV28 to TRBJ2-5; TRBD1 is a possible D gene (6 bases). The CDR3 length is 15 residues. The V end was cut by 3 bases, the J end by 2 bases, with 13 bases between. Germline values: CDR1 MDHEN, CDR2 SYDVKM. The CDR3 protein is CASSFLTGFQETQYF. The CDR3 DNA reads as TGTGCCAGCAGTTTTTTGACAGGCTTTCAAGAGACCCAGTACTTC.

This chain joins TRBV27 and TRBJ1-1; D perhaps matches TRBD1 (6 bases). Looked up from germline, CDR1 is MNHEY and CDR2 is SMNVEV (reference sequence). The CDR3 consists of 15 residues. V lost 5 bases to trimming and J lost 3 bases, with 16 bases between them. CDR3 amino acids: CASSRRTAGDTEAFF. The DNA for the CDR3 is TGTGCCAGCAGTCGTAGGACAGCCGGGGACACTGAAGCTTTCTTT.

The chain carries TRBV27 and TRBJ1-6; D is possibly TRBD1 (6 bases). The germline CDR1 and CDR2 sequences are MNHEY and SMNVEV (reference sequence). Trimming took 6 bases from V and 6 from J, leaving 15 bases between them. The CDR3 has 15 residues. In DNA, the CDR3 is TGTGCCAGCAGGGGATGGCAGGGGAGTAATTCACCCCTCCACTTT. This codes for CASRGWQGSNSPLHF.

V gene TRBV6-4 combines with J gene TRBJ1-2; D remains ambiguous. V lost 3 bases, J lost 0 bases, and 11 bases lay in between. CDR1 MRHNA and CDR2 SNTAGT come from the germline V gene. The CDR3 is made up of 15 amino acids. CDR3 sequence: CASSEGGGTNYGYTF. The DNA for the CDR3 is TGTGCCAGCAGTGAAGGTGGCGGAACTAACTATGGCTACACCTTC.